This record looks at one T cell receptor beta chain sequence and its context. This sample is part of a study of CD8 T cells in Susac syndrome. With random hexamers, about 0.45 to 1 ug RNA was reverse transcribed. The authors amplified TCR beta CDR3 across 54 Vbeta and 13 Jbeta using immunoSEQ multiplex PCR. A single record per CDR3 protein comes from TCRdb applying MiXCR to the immunoSEQ multiplex PCR reads. The data hold approximately 300,000 distinct CDR3 sequences, with about 88% observed a single time. The CD8+ and CD4+ T cells were negatively isolated, with the TEMRA cells enriched by FACS. The CDR3 runs to 12 residues. The germline V gene encodes CDR1 KGHSH and CDR2 LQKENI. Trimming removed 6 bases from V and 3 bases from J, with 9 bases in between.

What was sequenced was CD8+ T cells from PBMCs. The chain employs TRBV18 and TRBJ2-7; D is perhaps TRBD1 or TRBD2 (5 bases each). This clonotype was sampled from a human donor with multiple sclerosis. This CDR3 is CASSGEFYEQYF. The CDR3 region has the DNA TGTGCCAGCTCGGGGGAGTTCTACGAGCAGTACTTC.